The table lists the clone carrying this T cell receptor (beta chain) with a few counts. Its matching antigen is unknown. The source of the sample is a study of cytomegalovirus exposure and HLA in healthy donors. Study details: Genetic ancestry analysis placed 81% of the approximately 390 donors that were genotyped in the Caucasian-associated cluster.

Broader study findings: The classifier reportedly diagnosed cytomegalovirus status with high sensitivity and specificity. Most of the TCR beta V segments (in an earlier analysis) were productive either about 87% or about 30% of the time.

CDR1 is LNHDA and CDR2 is SQIVND in the germline V gene (reference sequence). V was cut by 6 bases and J by 0 bases, with 14 bases left in between. CDR3 length: 15 amino acids. The PCR was carried out with 60 Vbeta primers and 13 Jbeta primers. Here immunoSEQ multiplex PCR was the method, and the copy in TCRdb shows in-frame clones only, minus some. The sample comprises approximately 130,000 clones, roughly 80% of which are singletons, and 3% to 4% rests with the top ten. The clonotype comes from a woman in her thirties or forties in good health and CMV-seronegative. The chain employs TRBV19 and TRBJ1-1, with D possibly matching TRBD1 (6 bases). The sequenced sample was PBMCs. This chain's CDR3 is CASRTGRQVNTEAFF. In DNA, the CDR3 is TGTGCCAGTAGAACAGGGAGACAGGTGAACACTGAAGCTTTCTTT. Full variable domain (remainder filled in from reference TRBV19 and TRBJ1-1): DGGITQSPKYLFRKEGQNVTLSCEQNLNHDAMYWYRQDPGQGLRLIYYSQIVNDFQKGDIAEGYSVSREKKESFPLTVTSAQKNPTAFYLCASRTGRQVNTEAFFGQGTRLTVV.